A single sample gave rise to the 2 T cell receptor beta chains below, sequenced in a study of shared clonotypes between healthy human individuals. Clones were read by immunoSEQ multiplex PCR, and TCRdb kept only the in-frame ones, dropping some. This table has about 690,000 clones, roughly 88% appearing once. The sequencing sample was made of memory CD8+ T cells from PBMCs. Sample subset: CD45RO+ cells pooled with CCR7-negative TemRA cells. The receptor set was obtained from a man aged 18 to 29 in good health. Some clones in this sample may be carry-over from other donors' samples.

V gene TRBV5-1 combines with J gene TRBJ2-7; D may be TRBD1 (6 bases). CDR3 length equals 16 residues. V dropped 0 bases and J dropped 2 bases, with 15 bases sitting between them. CDR1 and CDR2 from the germline V gene are SGHRS and YFSETQ. CDR3 sequence: CASSLGLVGATYEQYF. DNA of the CDR3: TGCGCCAGCAGCTTGGGTCTTGTGGGGGCAACCTACGAGCAGTACTTC.

The V and J genes are TRBV28 and TRBJ1-3; perhaps TRBD1 as D (5 bases). The V and J ends lost 7 bases and 0 bases respectively, with 16 bases between them. CDR1 and CDR2 (germline): MDHEN, SYDVKM. CDR3 size: 16 residues. CDR3 coding DNA: TGTGCCAGCACTCTACAACGGCAGGGCTCTGGAAACACCATATATTTT. It specifies CASTLQRQGSGNTIYF.